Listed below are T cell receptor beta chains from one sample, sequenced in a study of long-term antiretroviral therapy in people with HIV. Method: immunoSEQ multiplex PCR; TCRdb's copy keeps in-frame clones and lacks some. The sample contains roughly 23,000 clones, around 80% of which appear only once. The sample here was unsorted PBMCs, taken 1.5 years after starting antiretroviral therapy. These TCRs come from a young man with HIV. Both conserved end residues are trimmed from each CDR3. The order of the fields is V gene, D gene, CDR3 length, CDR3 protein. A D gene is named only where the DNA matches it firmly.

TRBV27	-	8	ASGIYEQY
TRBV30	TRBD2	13	AFGTSGGAADTQY
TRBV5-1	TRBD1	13	ASTETGGPLHEQF
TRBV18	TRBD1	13	ASSPRQGANEKLF
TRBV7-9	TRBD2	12	ASGTSGSLDEQF
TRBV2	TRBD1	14	ASSHRGLSGANVLT
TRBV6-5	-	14	ASSYSWASYNSPLH
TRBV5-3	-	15	ARSFRVPGRINQPQH
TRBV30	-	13	AWSRRGASNQPQH
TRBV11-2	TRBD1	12	ASSSRTGVNGYT
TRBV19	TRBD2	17	ASSIRGPGLAGALETQY
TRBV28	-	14	ASSPTLVGDRNTQY
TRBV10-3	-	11	ATENSGANVLT
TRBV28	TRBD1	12	ASSPRDRGTEQF
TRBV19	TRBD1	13	ASRRTGGNTGELF
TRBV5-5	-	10	ASSRGNHEQY
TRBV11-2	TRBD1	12	ASSLGTGAYEQY
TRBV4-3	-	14	ASSQGGSGPNEKLF
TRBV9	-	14	ASSVAGTFNTGELF
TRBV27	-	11	ASSPGSTDTQY
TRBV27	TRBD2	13	ASRPTSGHDNEQF
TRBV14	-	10	ASSRLNTEAF
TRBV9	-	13	ASSLGRTSGSPLH
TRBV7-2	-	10	ASSLVVSEAF
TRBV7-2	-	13	ASSLTPTDSGELF
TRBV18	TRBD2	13	ASSPGLAGEVEQY
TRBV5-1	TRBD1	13	ASSPGTVYSYEQY
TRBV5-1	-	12	ASSWDFSGNTIY
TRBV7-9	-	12	ASNLPSSYNEQF
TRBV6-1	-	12	ATLTPDSSYEQY
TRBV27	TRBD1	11	ASKRTGPYEQY
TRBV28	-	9	ASREIHGYT
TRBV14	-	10	ASSRKIEKLF
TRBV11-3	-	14	ASSPHGQAIYNEQF
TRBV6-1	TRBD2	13	ATLDPGRGTGELF
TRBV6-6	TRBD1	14	ASTGQGAWGANVLT
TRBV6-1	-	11	AGWGVRVNGYT
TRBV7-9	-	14	ASSLGSRYFSYEQY
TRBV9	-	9	ASSVGDTIY
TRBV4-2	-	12	ASSSKQDPETQY